The 25 T cell receptor beta chains below all came from one sample that was sequenced in a study of cytomegalovirus exposure and HLA in healthy donors. Method: immunoSEQ multiplex PCR; TCRdb's copy keeps in-frame clones and lacks some. Of roughly 60,000 clones in the sample, about 96% were seen once. The sample taken for sequencing was PBMCs. The origin of the receptors is a man younger than 35 in good health and CMV-seronegative.

The chain employs TRBV6-5 and TRBJ1-1; TRBD1 matches 7 bases. There are 14 residues in the CDR3. The V gene's germline CDR1 is MNHEY and CDR2 SVGAGI. With V trimmed by 1 base and J by 9 bases, 8 bases remained unmatched. The CDR3 sequence is CASSYLGATGKAFF. The CDR3 nucleotides read TGTGCCAGCAGTTACTTAGGGGCGACAGGGAAAGCTTTCTTT.

The chain has TRBV11-2 and TRBJ2-5; weak D call: TRBD1 (6 bases). The CDR3 spans 16 residues. With 5 bases removed from V and 5 bases from J, the gap between germline ends came to 21 bases. Germline CDR1 is SGHAT and CDR2 is FQNNGV. The CDR3 spells CASSRLKGVKPETQYF. The CDR3 bases are TGTGCCAGCAGCCGTTTAAAGGGGGTCAAGCCGGAGACCCAGTACTTC.

This chain connects TRBV9 to TRBJ2-1; 14 positions match TRBD2. J gave up 3 bases and V 2 bases, and 7 bases lay outside the gene matches. Germline values: CDR1 SGDLS, CDR2 YYNGEE. This CDR3 has 18 amino acids. In DNA, the CDR3 is TGTGCCAGCAGCGTCGGGACTAGCGGGAGTATCCGCTACAATGAGCAGTTCTTC. This sequence encodes CASSVGTSGSIRYNEQFF.

This clone came up once. The chain is built from TRBV2 and TRBJ2-5; 14 bases match TRBD2. Germline values: CDR1 SNHLY, CDR2 FYNNEI. The CDR3 is 16 amino acids. V trimming: 6 bases; J trimming: 5 bases; junction bases outside the gene matches: 8. The CDR3 sequence is CASSTTSGRAGETQYF. The CDR3 DNA follows: TGTGCCAGCAGCACGACTAGCGGGAGGGCCGGCGAGACCCAGTACTTC.

This clone was counted a single time. The rearrangement uses TRBV5-1 and TRBJ2-2; D is ambiguous. Trimming took 0 bases from V and 0 from J, leaving 12 bases between them. The CDR3 is made up of 17 amino acids. Germline assignment: CDR1 SGHRS and CDR2 YFSETQ. The CDR3 loop reads CASSLVSPQTNTGELFF. The CDR3 DNA reads as TGCGCCAGCAGCTTGGTATCTCCGCAGACGAACACCGGGGAGCTGTTTTTT.

The chain is built from TRBV19 and TRBJ1-1; 7 bases line up with TRBD1. The CDR3 extends over 15 amino acids. Germline V gene data show CDR1 as LNHDA and CDR2 as SQIVND (reference sequence). V lost 3 bases and J lost 0; bases outside the gene matches: 4. The CDR3 reads CASSIPGQMNTEAFF. CDR3 in DNA: TGTGCCAGTAGTATCCCGGGACAGATGAACACTGAAGCTTTCTTT.

The V call is TRBV11-2, the J call TRBJ2-7; 8 bases map to TRBD2. Germline-derived CDR1 and CDR2 are SGHAT and FQNNGV. The CDR3 spans 13 residues. The ends lost 6 bases at V and 7 bases at J; junction bases unmatched: 8. CDR3 DNA: TGTGCCAGCAGTAAGGGACTAGTGGGAGAGCAGTACTTC. Its protein product is CASSKGLVGEQYF.

This chain links TRBV4-1 with TRBJ2-7; D may be TRBD1 (5 bases). The V gene lost 2 bases and the J gene lost 4 bases, with 15 bases spanning the gap. This CDR3 is 15 amino acids long. Germline CDR1 is MGHRA and CDR2 is YSYEKL. The DNA of the CDR3 is TGCGCCAGCAGCCAATCGGAAGCAGGGCTTTACGAGCAGTACTTC. It encodes CASSQSEAGLYEQYF.

The V call is TRBV28, the J call TRBJ1-2, with TRBD1 matching 7 bases. Germline V gene lookup returns CDR1 MDHEN and CDR2 SYDVKM. V trimming: 1 base; J trimming: 6 bases; junction bases outside the gene matches: 5. The CDR3 runs 14 residues. CDR3 loop: CASSLLQGTDGYTF. CDR3 bases: TGTGCCAGCAGTTTATTACAGGGGACAGATGGCTACACCTTC.

The chain joins TRBV4-3 to TRBJ2-5; TRBD1 matches 7 bases. Losses at the gene ends were 4 bases for V and 5 bases for J; bases not matched to a gene: 4. Germline V gene data show CDR1 as LGHNA and CDR2 as YSLEER. CDR3 length: 13 amino acids. CDR3 region: CASSRRDSETQYF. The CDR3 coding sequence is TGCGCCAGCAGCCGACGGGACAGTGAGACCCAGTACTTC.

The V gene is TRBV29-1, the J gene TRBJ2-1; maybe TRBD2 (5 bases). The CDR3 spans 21 residues. The V end lost 0 bases, the J end lost 0 bases, and 27 bases lay between the germline ends. The germline V gene encodes CDR1 SQVTM and CDR2 ANQGSEA. The CDR3 is CSVEENRGPTMSWDSYNEQFF. CDR3 coding DNA: TGCAGCGTTGAAGAAAACCGAGGACCGACTATGTCCTGGGACTCCTACAATGAGCAGTTCTTC.

The gene calls are TRBV7-8 and TRBJ1-1; D is perhaps TRBD1 (5 bases). Germline CDR1 is SGHVS and CDR2 is FQNEAQ. V shed 3 bases and J shed 5 bases, with 13 bases lying between them. The CDR3 contains 14 residues. In nucleotides, the CDR3 is TGTGCCAGCAGCTTTGTCGGGGGTAATACTGAAGCTTTCTTT. Protein sequence: CASSFVGGNTEAFF. The full variable domain, its missing parts supplied by reference TRBV7-8 and TRBJ1-1, is GAGVSQSPRYKVAKRGQDVALRCDPISGHVSLFWYQQALGQGPEFLTYFQNEAQLDKSGLPSDRFFAERPEGSVSTLKIQRTQQEDSAVYLCASSFVGGNTEAFFGQGTRLTVV.

This clone is a singleton in its sample. One end of the junction varies from germline; a read error may be responsible. The chain employs TRBV29-1 and TRBJ2-7; perhaps TRBD2 as D (7 bases). There are 15 residues in the CDR3. Germline CDR1 is SQVTM and CDR2 is ANQGSEA. The CDR3 sequence is CSVEDRGDTSNEQYF. For the CDR3, the DNA is TGCAGCGTTGAAGATCGGGGGGACACCTCCAACGAGCAGTACTTC.

The chain is built from TRBV27 and TRBJ2-1, with a weak D call TRBD2 (5 bases). The V end lost 1 base, the J end lost 5 bases, and 12 bases lay between the germline ends. Germline CDR1 reads MNHEY; CDR2 reads SMNVEV (reference sequence). There are 15 residues in the CDR3. The CDR3 bases are TGTGCCAGCAGTTTATGGCCGGACTCAAACAATGAGCAGTTCTTC. It is translated as CASSLWPDSNNEQFF.

The rearrangement joins TRBV7-2 to TRBJ2-5; D may be TRBD2 (7 bases). Germline CDR1 SGHTA, CDR2 FQGNSA. With 3 bases removed from V and 2 bases from J, the gap between germline ends came to 10 bases. This CDR3 has 14 amino acids. In nucleotides, the CDR3 is TGTGCCAGCAGCTTCGCGGGGGCACAAGAGACCCAGTACTTC. Protein: CASSFAGAQETQYF.

This clone was found once. This chain joins TRBV27 and TRBJ1-3; 7 positions agree with TRBD1. The germline CDR1 and CDR2 sequences are MNHEY and SMNVEV (reference sequence). With 6 bases clipped from V and 2 bases from J, the junction kept 4 bases outside the gene matches. The CDR3 totals 14 residues. In DNA form, the CDR3 reads TGTGCCAGCAGGTCAGGGGGAACTGGAAACACCATATATTTT. It translates to CASRSGGTGNTIYF.

This sequence joins TRBV2 and TRBJ1-2; D might be TRBD1 (5 bases). This CDR3 spans 14 amino acids. Between the trimmed V and J ends, which lost 5 bases and 0 bases, there was a span of 10 bases. CDR1 and CDR2 (germline): SNHLY, FYNNEI. This CDR3 is CASSRQRANYGYTF. The CDR3 DNA sequence: TGTGCCAGCAGTAGACAGAGAGCTAACTATGGCTACACCTTC.

The V and J genes are TRBV9 and TRBJ2-3; 8 bases align to TRBD1. CDR1 and CDR2 from the germline V gene are SGDLS and YYNGEE. The CDR3 loop spans 14 amino acids. V gave up 4 bases and J gave up 6 bases; unmatched junction bases: 7. The CDR3 DNA reads as TGTGCCAGCAGCCCGAGGACAGGGTCGGATACGCAGTATTTT. This sequence encodes CASSPRTGSDTQYF.

The chain uses TRBV4-3 and TRBJ2-1, with D possibly being TRBD2 (6 bases). Trimming took off 0 bases at V and 7 bases at J, with 16 bases between the two ends. The germline V gene has CDR1 LGHNA and CDR2 YSLEER. The CDR3 spans 16 residues. The CDR3 spells CASSQDTGVYGNEQFF. The DNA of the CDR3 is TGCGCCAGCAGCCAAGATACGGGGGTTTATGGTAATGAGCAGTTCTTC.

The V and J genes are TRBV5-5 and TRBJ2-1; 14 bases are shared with TRBD2. The V segment lost 2 bases and the J segment 8 bases; nucleotides outside the gene matches: 6. Germline CDR1 is SGHKS and CDR2 is YYEKEE (reference sequence). The CDR3 runs to 16 residues. The CDR3 DNA sequence: TGTGCCAGCAGCTTTTCCGGGACTAGCGGGAGCTATGAGCAGTTCTTC. Amino acid sequence: CASSFSGTSGSYEQFF.

This rearrangement joins TRBV7-9 to TRBJ2-2; 12 bases line up with TRBD2. Germline-derived CDR1 and CDR2 are SEHNR and FQNEAQ (reference sequence). There are 16 residues in the CDR3. The V and J ends lost 5 bases and 6 bases, in that order; junction bases with no gene match: 7. In DNA, the CDR3 is TGTGCCAGCAGCAACCTGACTAGCGGGAGTGCCGGGGAGCTGTTTTTT. Translation gives CASSNLTSGSAGELFF.

The CDR3 protein is CASSPGTASTDTQYF. CDR3 bases: TGCGCCAGCAGCCCCGGGACAGCTAGCACAGATACGCAGTATTTT. This chain connects TRBV5-1 to TRBJ2-3, with 7 bases identical to TRBD1. The germline V gene has CDR1 SGHRS and CDR2 YFSETQ. The J segment lost 0 bases and the V segment lost 4 bases, leaving 5 bases of the junction unmatched. This CDR3 region has 15 residues.

The chain couples TRBV27 to TRBJ2-7; TRBD1 might be the D (7 bases). Germline CDR1 reads MNHEY; CDR2 reads SMNVEV (reference sequence). The CDR3 runs 14 residues. V shed 3 bases and J shed 7 bases, with 16 bases lying between them. The CDR3 bases are TGTGCCAGCAGTTTGAGTGGGAGGACAGGTGAGCAGTACTTC. Its translation is CASSLSGRTGEQYF.

This clone was found once. The chain has TRBV13 and TRBJ2-7, with 12 bases matching TRBD1. The V and J ends lost 5 bases and 4 bases, in that order; junction bases with no gene match: 3. Per germline, CDR1 PRHDT and CDR2 FYEKMQ (reference sequence). CDR3 length: 14 residues. The CDR3 bases are TGTGCCAGCAGCGAGGGACAGGGGGCTTACGAGCAGTACTTC. This sequence encodes CASSEGQGAYEQYF.

The chain employs TRBV30 and TRBJ2-7; 8 bases map to TRBD1. The V segment lost 8 bases and the J segment 13 bases; nucleotides outside the gene matches: 16. Germline V gene data show CDR1 as GTSNPN and CDR2 as SVGIG (reference sequence). The CDR3 consists of 12 residues. Here the CDR3 DNA reads TGTGCCGGGGGACAGGAACCTAGGTTGCTCTACTTC. Translating it yields CAGGQEPRLLYF.